This T cell receptor (beta chain) was retrieved from a study of regulatory T cells in long-lasting Graves disease (dated by TCRdb to about 2021). Concerning the study at large: Patients with newly diagnosed Graves' disease had been on antithyroid drugs for under 3 months. Patients with persistent Graves' disease were compared with patients with newly diagnosed Graves' disease using TCR sequencing and RNA sequencing of peripheral blood. The study was conducted in China and was registered as a clinical trial. TCR sequencing covered roughly 13 persistent and 20 newly diagnosed Graves' disease patients, around 33 samples in total. Overall study results and their limits: Peripheral blood alone was examined, since thyroid tissue, which constituted the primary lesion, could not be accessed. Sequencing and analysis were restricted to the TCR beta chain. The authors noted that the small sample size was a limitation that may lower accuracy. TRBV28, TRBJ1-2 and TRBJ2-5 were preferentially used in persistent disease, while TRBV20-1 and TRBJ2-1 were favored in newly diagnosed disease. Persistent patients shared more public clonotypes among themselves (under 3,000) than newly diagnosed patients did (about 1,000). Compared with newly diagnosed patients, patients with persistent Graves' disease had lower TCR Shannon entropy and fewer highly expanded clones, which suggests clonal expansion.

This clonotype came up many times. Its target antigen remains unknown. No much larger clone exists at a distance of one base, and base qualities are not known. Reading the label with the study, this specimen's time point is: newly diagnosed GD, antithyroid drugs for less than 3 months. For both TCR sequencing and RNA sequencing, RNA was extracted from PBMCs in TRIzol. The diagnosis of Graves' disease followed American Thyroid Association guidelines. Patients for the study were recruited at an endocrinology department in Xi'an, China. Each patient gave about 10 milliliters of peripheral blood, collected in an EDTA anticoagulant tube. Ficoll Paque Plus density gradient separation was used to isolate PBMCs, and no further T cell sorting was performed. RNA quality was checked with an Agilent 2100 Bioanalyzer and agarose gel, and concentration with a NanoDrop 2000. CDR1 is given as SGHTA and CDR2 as FQGNSA, both from the germline V gene. The CDR3 spans 14 residues, from the cysteine through the phenylalanine. Kept here is only the CDR3 DNA, which spans 42 bases and is read in frame from base 1. V is pared back by 5 bases and J by 5 bases, with 14 bases lying between the germline termini.

The library was built by means of multiplex PCR. Sequencing used an Illumina HiSeq 4000. CDR3 regions were amplified by Arm-PCR with iRepertoire HTBI primers to construct TCR beta libraries. Before sequencing, the PCR products went through gel purification. The study's processing was this. A total of some 60 TRBV and some 15 TRBJ segments were identified across samples and were used for gene usage analysis of CDR3 amino acid clonotypes. Filtered high-quality paired reads were merged into contigs using COPE and FqMerger. Contigs were aligned with BLAST to IMGT TRBV, TRBD and TRBJ reference genes, and CDR3 was defined per IMGT. Clonotypes above 0.1% frequency were classified as highly expanded clones. Shannon entropy served as the measure of repertoire diversity, while the Gini coefficient captured V-J evenness. Clonotypes shared by more than one individual were considered public. Starting from the raw public reads, TCRdb applied fastp trimming at Q25, assembled clones with MiXCR and retained in-frame beta chains. Rows are combined by CDR3 protein, so each entry shows the most common genes and DNA. TCRdb, not the authors, supplied the V and J calls. This sample comprises 320,000 or so distinct CDR3 sequences, about 20% of them detected only once. 38% of the sample goes to the ten largest clones.

The TCR sequence derives from a female donor with Graves disease. The chain employs TRBV7-2 and TRBJ2-3; TRBD2 is possibly the D segment (5 matching bases). This sample comprised peripheral blood mononuclear cells (PBMCs), obtained at new diagnosis, from a patient treated with antithyroid drugs. The CDR3 sequence is CASSASVRGDTQYF. DNA sequence: TGTGCCAGCAGCGCTAGTGTCCGGGGAGATACGCAGTATTTT.